These 30 T cell receptor beta chains share one sample of origin, sequenced in a study of T cell responses to AZD1222 COVID-19 vaccine. Profiling relied on immunoSEQ multiplex PCR, and the TCRdb table lists in-frame clones only, not all of them. The sample contains 45,000 to 60,000 clones, roughly 86% of which appear only once. The sequenced sample was peripheral blood, obtained on day 0 of AZD1222 vaccination. The receptors originated from an adult in good health.

The chain is built from TRBV7-9 and TRBJ2-1, with 7 bases lining up with TRBD1. Germline V CDR1 and CDR2: SEHNR, FQNEAQ (reference sequence). The CDR3 extends over 18 amino acids. V lost 5 bases, J lost 1 base, and 14 bases stayed unmatched. The CDR3: CASSPNRGRALSYNEQFF. For the CDR3, the DNA is TGTGCCAGCAGCCCGAACAGGGGCAGGGCCCTTTCCTACAATGAGCAGTTCTTC.

The CDR3 DNA sequence: TGTGCCAGCCGAGGGGCTAGCGGGAAGGATGAGCAGTTCTTC. This translates into CASRGASGKDEQFF. The chain recombines TRBV28 with TRBJ2-1, with 9 bases that match TRBD2. V dropped 8 bases and J dropped 8; count of bases not matched to a gene: 10. From germline, CDR1 is MDHEN and CDR2 SYDVKM. The CDR3 totals 14 residues.

This sequence joins TRBV11-2 and TRBJ2-1, with 7 bases matching TRBD2. CDR1 is SGHAT, CDR2 FQNNGV, per germline. V shed 3 bases, J shed 7 bases, and the junction held 6 bases outside the gene matches. The CDR3 sequence is 14 residues long. The CDR3 region has the DNA TGTGCCAGCAGCTTCTTCGCTAGCGGAAATGAGCAGTTCTTC. The encoded protein is CASSFFASGNEQFF.

The chain combines TRBV4-2 with TRBJ2-1; perhaps D is TRBD1 or TRBD2 (6 bases each). The CDR3 runs 15 residues. Germline V CDR1 and CDR2: LGHNA, YNFKEQ. The V and J ends lost 0 bases and 9 bases respectively, with 15 bases between them. The CDR3 DNA is TGTGCCAGCAGCCAAGATAGACATGGAGGGGGTGAGCAGTTCTTC. It yields the protein CASSQDRHGGGEQFF.

The chain joins TRBV2 to TRBJ1-6; 9 bases are shared with TRBD1. This CDR3 comprises 15 residues. Germline CDR1 SNHLY, CDR2 FYNNEI. The trim removed 5 bases at V and 6 bases at J, leaving 5 bases unmatched. The DNA of the CDR3 is TGTGCCAGCAGTTGGGGGACAGGGCTTAATTCACCCCTCCACTTT. Residues: CASSWGTGLNSPLHF.

The rearrangement uses TRBV5-1 and TRBJ1-3; possible D gene TRBD1, 6 bases. The CDR3 contains 16 residues. The V end lost 4 bases, the J end lost 1 base, and 15 bases lay between the germline ends. CDR1 and CDR2 from the germline V gene are SGHRS and YFSETQ. The CDR3 spells CASSAGTRRSGNTIYF. Written as DNA, the CDR3 is TGCGCCAGCAGCGCCGGGACAAGGAGGTCTGGAAACACCATATATTTT.

CDR3 loop: CAWSVGDEQYF. DNA for the CDR3: TGTGCCTGGAGTGTCGGGGACGAGCAGTACTTC. This chain connects TRBV30 to TRBJ2-7, with D possibly matching TRBD2 (5 bases). The CDR3 extends over 11 amino acids. Germline-derived CDR1 and CDR2 are GTSNPN and SVGIG (reference sequence). Trimming took 0 bases from V and 5 from J, leaving 5 bases between them. Full variable domain (outside the CDR3, taken from reference TRBV30 and TRBJ2-7): SQTIHQWPATLVQPVGSPLSLECTVEGTSNPNLYWYRQAAGRGLQLLFYSVGIGQISSEVPQNLSASRPQDRQFILSSKKLLLSDSGFYLCAWSVGDEQYFGPGTRLTVT.

This chain connects TRBV30 to TRBJ1-1, with D hard to call. This CDR3 comprises 15 residues. The ends were cut back, 0 bases at V and 1 base at J, with 12 bases in the middle. The V gene's germline CDR1 is GTSNPN and CDR2 SVGIG (reference sequence). CDR3 in DNA: TGTGCCTGGAGTGTACCCCCGATGAGGAACACTGAAGCTTTCTTT. Translating it yields CAWSVPPMRNTEAFF.

The genes are TRBV3-1 (or the pseudogene TRBV3-2) and TRBJ2-1, with TRBD2 matching over 8 bases. Germline CDR1 reads LGHDT; CDR2 reads YNNKEL (reference sequence). J was trimmed by 5 bases and V by 4 bases; bases with no gene match: 7. CDR3 length: 15 amino acids. The CDR3 nucleotides are TGTGCCAGCAGCCCGTTAGCGGGAACGAACAATGAGCAGTTCTTC. Residues: CASSPLAGTNNEQFF.

The V and J genes are TRBV9 and TRBJ1-3; 8 positions match TRBD1. This CDR3 region has 16 residues. The J segment lost 4 bases and the V segment lost 0 bases, leaving 6 bases of the junction unmatched. The germline V gene has CDR1 SGDLS and CDR2 YYNGEE. The CDR3 is CASSVAGWDRGNTIYF. CDR3 bases: TGTGCCAGCAGCGTAGCTGGCTGGGACAGGGGAAACACCATATATTTT.

The chain recombines TRBV28 with TRBJ1-5, with D unclear. The germline gives CDR1 MDHEN, CDR2 SYDVKM. The CDR3 is 13 amino acids. The germline V and J ends were trimmed by 11 bases and 9 bases, with 20 bases remaining between them. The CDR3 loop reads CAAVPEPIGPQHF. CDR3 DNA: TGTGCCGCGGTCCCAGAACCAATCGGGCCCCAGCATTTT.

In DNA form, the CDR3 reads TGTGCCAGCAGACCCCCGGCAACTAATGAAAAACTGTTTTTT. Residues: CASRPPATNEKLFF. This rearrangement joins TRBV7-9 to TRBJ1-4; D gene ambiguous. This CDR3 comprises 14 residues. Germline lookup yields CDR1 SEHNR and CDR2 FQNEAQ (reference sequence). Deletions cut 6 bases from V and 0 bases from J, with 8 bases between.

The chain links TRBV28 to TRBJ2-2; D gene ambiguous. Germline V CDR1 and CDR2: MDHEN, SYDVKM. V lost 6 bases and J 3 bases, leaving 14 bases between the germline ends. The CDR3 length is 15 residues. Written as DNA, the CDR3 is TGTGCCAGCAGAGCCAAAGGACGGGACACCGGGGAGCTGTTTTTT. This gives the protein CASRAKGRDTGELFF. Full variable domain (missing parts from reference TRBV28 and TRBJ2-2): DVKVTQSSRYLVKRTGEKVFLECVQDMDHENMFWYRQDPGLGLRLIYFSYDVKMKEKGDIPEGYSVSREKKERFSLILESASTNQTSMYLCASRAKGRDTGELFFGEGSRLTVL.

The chain is built from TRBV7-2 and TRBJ2-5; D is unresolved. There are 14 residues in the CDR3. Per germline, CDR1 SGHTA and CDR2 FQGNSA. The germline V and J ends were trimmed by 5 bases and 3 bases, with 13 bases remaining between them. The CDR3 loop reads CASSPSYLEETQYF. CDR3 in DNA: TGTGCCAGCAGCCCATCCTACCTAGAAGAGACCCAGTACTTC.

This sequence joins TRBV7-9 and TRBJ1-1; D unresolved. Germline values: CDR1 SEHNR, CDR2 FQNEAQ (reference sequence). The CDR3 is made up of 13 amino acids. Between the trimmed V and J ends, which lost 1 base and 4 bases, there was a span of 7 bases. CDR3 nucleotides: TGTGCCAGCAGCTTAGACAGCGGCACTGAAGCTTTCTTT. Translating it yields CASSLDSGTEAFF.

The chain combines TRBV4-3 with TRBJ1-2; unclear D gene. This CDR3 contains 13 residues. CDR1 is LGHNA and CDR2 is YSLEER in the germline V gene. V was cut by 9 bases and J by 2 bases, with 13 bases left in between. Here the CDR3 DNA reads TGCGCCAGTAAAAACCGAGGAAACTATGGCTACACCTTC. Translation gives CASKNRGNYGYTF.

This chain joins TRBV4-2 and TRBJ2-7; 15 nucleotides align to TRBD2. V dropped 4 bases and J dropped 9; count of bases not matched to a gene: 7. From germline, CDR1 is LGHNA and CDR2 YNFKEQ. The CDR3 extends over 15 amino acids. The CDR3 loop reads CASSPEGLAGGRQYF. CDR3 in DNA: TGTGCCAGCAGCCCCGAGGGACTAGCGGGAGGTCGGCAGTACTTC.

V is TRBV5-1 and J is TRBJ1-6; 8 positions agree with TRBD1. With 4 bases clipped from V and 5 bases from J, the junction kept 2 bases outside the gene matches. Germline values: CDR1 SGHRS, CDR2 YFSETQ. This CDR3 is 14 amino acids long. As DNA, the CDR3 is TGCGCCAGCAGCCGGACAGGGAATAATTCACCCCTCCACTTT. Translation: CASSRTGNNSPLHF.

This chain uses TRBV6-5 with TRBJ2-7, with D possibly matching TRBD1 (7 bases). Trimming took 6 bases from V and 3 from J, leaving 15 bases between them. The CDR3 consists of 14 residues. The germline gives CDR1 MNHEY, CDR2 SVGAGI. The CDR3 loop is CASSLQGGYYEQYF. CDR3 coding DNA: TGTGCCAGCAGCCTGCAGGGGGGCTACTACGAGCAGTACTTC.

This clone has a handful of counts. Here the CDR3 reads CSADSMNTEAFF. The CDR3 region has the DNA TGCAGCGCAGACAGCATGAACACTGAAGCTTTCTTT. V gene TRBV29-1 combines with J gene TRBJ1-1, with D perhaps matching TRBD1 (5 bases). The CDR3 spans 12 residues. Trimming stripped 7 bases from V and 0 bases from J, with 9 bases between. Germline CDR1 and CDR2: SQVTM and ANQGSEA.

The V and J genes are TRBV27 and TRBJ2-1, with 15 bases matching TRBD2. The CDR3 spans 17 residues. V lost 5 bases and J lost 9; bases outside the gene matches: 11. CDR1 is MNHEY and CDR2 is SMNVEV in the germline V gene (reference sequence). This CDR3 is CASSTYGLAGGWGEQFF. For the CDR3, the DNA is TGTGCCAGCAGTACCTACGGACTAGCGGGAGGGTGGGGTGAGCAGTTCTTC.

This clone has only one observation. This chain joins TRBV7-2 and TRBJ2-3; either TRBD1 or TRBD2 may supply D (5 bases each). V shed 5 bases and J shed 0 bases, with 6 bases lying between them. The CDR3 is made up of 13 amino acids. In germline, CDR1 is SGHTA, CDR2 FQGNSA. CDR3 sequence: CASSRDSTDTQYF. CDR3 coding DNA: TGTGCCAGCAGCCGGGACAGCACAGATACGCAGTATTTT.

The genes are TRBV5-1 and TRBJ2-7, with 8 bases that match TRBD2. The CDR3 contains 14 residues. The J segment lost 6 bases and the V segment lost 0 bases, leaving 5 bases of the junction unmatched. The germline V gene encodes CDR1 SGHRS and CDR2 YFSETQ. CDR3 nucleotides: TGCGCCAGCAGCTTGGGACGGGAGGGAAGCGAGCAGTACTTC. The encoded protein is CASSLGREGSEQYF. The full variable domain, rest sourced from reference TRBV5-1 and TRBJ2-7, is KAGVTQTPRYLIKTRGQQVTLSCSPISGHRSVSWYQQTPGQGLQFLFEYFSETQRNKGNFPGRFSGRQFSNSRSEMNVSTLELGDSALYLCASSLGREGSEQYFGPGTRLTVT.

This chain links TRBV5-6 with TRBJ2-7; a possible D gene is TRBD2 (6 bases). This CDR3 is built from 14 residues. Germline V CDR1 and CDR2: SGHDT, YYEEEE. V was clipped by 2 bases and J by 2 bases, with 11 bases between them. In DNA form, the CDR3 reads TGTGCCAGCAGCTTCGGGACGGGGGCCTACGAGCAGTACTTC. Its translation: CASSFGTGAYEQYF.

The chain is built from TRBV6-1 and TRBJ1-1; 7 bases line up with TRBD1. The germline CDR1 and CDR2 sequences are MNHNS and SASEGT. This CDR3 is built from 13 residues. V shed 1 base, J shed 11 bases, and the junction held 7 bases outside the gene matches. CDR3 in amino acids: CASSEDGNRGAFF. CDR3 in DNA: TGTGCCAGCAGTGAAGACGGGAACAGGGGCGCTTTCTTT.

The V call is TRBV28, the J call TRBJ2-5; TRBD1 aligns across 7 bases. The CDR3 runs 14 residues. In germline, CDR1 is MDHEN, CDR2 SYDVKM. After removal of 4 bases from V and 5 bases from J, the junction contained 7 bases not matched to a gene. For the CDR3, the DNA is TGTGCCAGCAGTTCGATCCACAGGGGCGAGACCCAGTACTTC. It translates to CASSSIHRGETQYF.

The gene calls are TRBV18 and TRBJ1-5, with D unclear. CDR3 length equals 14 residues. Germline CDR1 is KGHSH and CDR2 is LQKENI. With 2 bases removed from V and 4 bases from J, the gap between germline ends came to 9 bases. CDR3 amino acids: CASSPGAENQPQHF. Here the CDR3 DNA reads TGTGCCAGCTCACCAGGAGCGGAAAATCAGCCCCAGCATTTT.

This chain links TRBV28 with TRBJ1-2; D is unresolved. Germline CDR1 is MDHEN and CDR2 is SYDVKM. Trimming left V 11 bases short and J 3 bases short, with 16 bases between. The CDR3 runs to 13 residues. CDR3 residues: CACERGSDYGYTF. CDR3 sequence (DNA): TGTGCCTGCGAGCGAGGGAGCGACTATGGCTACACCTTC.

V gene TRBV27 combines with J gene TRBJ1-1; D is possibly TRBD1 (6 bases). The germline gives CDR1 MNHEY, CDR2 SMNVEV (reference sequence). The CDR3 is 15 amino acids. V dropped 6 bases and J dropped 2 bases, with 16 bases sitting between them. In DNA form, the CDR3 reads TGTGCCAGCAGACGGGGGCCATTGGAAAACACTGAAGCTTTCTTT. Residues: CASRRGPLENTEAFF.

CDR3 sequence (DNA): TGTGCCAGCCCCTCTCCTGGGACAGGGACGCAGTATTTT. It specifies CASPSPGTGTQYF. J is TRBJ2-3 and V is TRBV2; TRBD1 matches at 9 bases. The V gene's germline CDR1 is SNHLY and CDR2 FYNNEI. The length of the CDR3 is 13 residues. The J segment lost 9 bases and the V segment lost 8 bases, leaving 9 bases of the junction unmatched.